A selection of T cell receptor beta chains follows, all from one sample in a study of regulatory T cells in long-lasting Graves disease. TCRdb reprocessed the multiplex PCR reads with MiXCR, giving one entry per CDR3 protein. Here the sample spans almost 350,000 distinct CDR3 sequences, around 20% being singletons. The starting material was peripheral blood mononuclear cells (PBMCs), obtained when the disease was refractory, from a patient treated with antithyroid drugs. These receptors all come from a female donor with Graves disease. Each CDR3 is given with its conserved first and last residue. D genes are given only for firm matches. Rows may omit the clone size; those that give it use once, few, many or a size class.

.,.,TRBJ2-7,TRBV18,CASSLMTRVARGYYEQYF,TGTGCCAGCTCGCTCATGACCCGGGTAGCGAGGGGCTACTACGAGCAGTACTTC
.,few,TRBJ2-7,TRBV5-5,CASSQSWGDSYEQYF,TGTGCCAGCAGCCAGTCGTGGGGGGACTCCTACGAGCAGTACTTC
TRBD2,.,TRBJ2-1,TRBV5-1,CASSYSGRAGYNEQFF,TGCGCCAGCAGTTATAGCGGGAGGGCCGGCTACAATGAGCAGTTCTTC
.,many,TRBJ1-5,TRBV27,CASSLGTYQPQHF,TGTGCCAGCAGCTTGGGGACCTATCAGCCCCAGCATTTT
.,once,TRBJ1-2,TRBV7-2,CASSLWNYGYTF,TGTGCCAGCAGCTTATGGAACTATGGCTACACCTTC
.,many,TRBJ2-4,TRBV6-1,CASSDRSKNIQYF,TGTGCCAGCAGTGACCGCAGTAAAAACATTCAGTACTTC
.,.,TRBJ2-2,TRBV6-1,CASSEIRNTGELFF,TGTGCCAGCAGTGAAATACGGAATACCGGGGAGCTGTTTTTT
.,few,TRBJ2-7,TRBV24-1,CATSGQGLEQYF,TGTGCCACCAGTGGGCAGGGCTTGGAGCAGTACTTC
TRBD2,many,TRBJ2-5,TRBV15,CATSRDYRSLAGKETQYF,TGTGCCACCAGCAGAGATTATAGGAGCCTAGCGGGGAAAGAGACCCAGTACTTC
TRBD1,many,TRBJ1-1,TRBV7-3,CASSLQGQGNTEAFF,TGTGCCAGCAGCTTACAAGGACAGGGGAACACTGAAGCTTTCTTT
TRBD2,.,TRBJ2-4,TRBV20-1,CSATTSGVAKNIQYF,TGCAGTGCCACTACTAGCGGGGTAGCCAAAAACATTCAGTACTTC